The following is a T cell receptor (beta chain) sequence with its context. Its antigen is undetermined. The data derive from a study of response to subunit inactivated influenza vaccine. Regarding the study as a whole: New T cells are recruited in small numbers by each seasonal influenza vaccination, according to the authors' suggestion.

In TCRdb, the RT-PCR reads were re-called with MiXCR into one record per CDR3 protein. The repertoire holds about 480,000 distinct CDR3 sequences, with 10% to 15% as singletons. V lost 6 bases, J lost 8 bases, and 13 bases stayed unmatched. The CDR3 runs 16 residues. This TCR was recovered from a man aged 50-60 years who received an inactivated influenza vaccine. The source was PBMCs from blood, collected more than 35 days after vaccination. This chain links TRBV12-3 or TRBV12-4 with TRBJ1-4; TRBD1 matches at 9 bases. The CDR3 region has the DNA TGTGCCAGCAGCCAGATACAGGGGGCCGGGCGGGAAAAACTGTTTTTT. Its translation is CASSQIQGAGREKLFF.